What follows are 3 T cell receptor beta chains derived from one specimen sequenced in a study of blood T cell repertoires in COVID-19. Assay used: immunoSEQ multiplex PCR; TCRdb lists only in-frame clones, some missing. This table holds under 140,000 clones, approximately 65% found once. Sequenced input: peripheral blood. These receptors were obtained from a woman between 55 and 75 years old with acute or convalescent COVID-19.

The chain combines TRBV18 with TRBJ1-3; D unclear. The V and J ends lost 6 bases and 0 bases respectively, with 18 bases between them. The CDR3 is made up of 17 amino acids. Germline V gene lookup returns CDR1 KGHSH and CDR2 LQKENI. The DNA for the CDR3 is TGTGCCAGCTCTAAACCGGGGTCCGGAGGCTCTGGAAACACCATATATTTT. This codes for CASSKPGSGGSGNTIYF.

CDR3 in DNA: TGTGCCAGCAGTTTAGGGCAGGACTATGGCTACACCTTC. As protein: CASSLGQDYGYTF. The chain combines TRBV12-3 or TRBV12-4 with TRBJ1-2, with D uncertain. Trimming shortened V by 1 base and J by 3 bases, and 6 bases separated the two germline ends. This CDR3 is 13 amino acids long.

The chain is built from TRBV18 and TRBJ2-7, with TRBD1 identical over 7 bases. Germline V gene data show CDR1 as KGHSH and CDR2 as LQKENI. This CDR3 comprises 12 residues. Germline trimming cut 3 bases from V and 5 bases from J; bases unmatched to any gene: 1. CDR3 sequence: CASSPGTDEQYF. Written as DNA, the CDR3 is TGTGCCAGCTCACCCGGGACAGACGAGCAGTACTTC.